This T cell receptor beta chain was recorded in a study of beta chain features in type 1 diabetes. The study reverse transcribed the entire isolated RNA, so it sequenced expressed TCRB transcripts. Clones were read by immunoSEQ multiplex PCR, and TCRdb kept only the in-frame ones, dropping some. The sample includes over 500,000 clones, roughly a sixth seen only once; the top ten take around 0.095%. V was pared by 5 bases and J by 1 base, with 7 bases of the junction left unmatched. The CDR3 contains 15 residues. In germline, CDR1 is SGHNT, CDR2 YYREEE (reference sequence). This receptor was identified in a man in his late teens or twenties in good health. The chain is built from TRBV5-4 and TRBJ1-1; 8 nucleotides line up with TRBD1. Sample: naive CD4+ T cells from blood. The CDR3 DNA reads TGTGCCAGCAGAAACCGGGACAGGTCGAACACTGAAGCTTTCTTT. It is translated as CASRNRDRSNTEAFF.